This T cell receptor beta chain was recorded in a study of T cell responses to AZD1222 COVID-19 vaccine. V was trimmed by 3 bases and J by 5 bases, leaving 17 bases between them. Germline CDR1 is SGHTS and CDR2 is YDEGEE. The CDR3 contains 15 residues. Notes on the study in general: AZD1222 recipients seropositive at baseline numbered only 5 or 6. With dominance at 160-218 and 743-854, vaccine-associated CD4 TCRs spanned spike. Two doses of AZD1222 preceded a rise in Spike-specific TCR breadth and depth. The study sampled repertoires only after the peak T cell response.

The repertoire was sequenced with immunoSEQ multiplex PCR; TCRdb's copy has only in-frame clones and lacks some. The sample consists of some 130,000 clones, around 85% of them appearing once. Of note for this clone: What it binds is unknown.

The sequences come from peripheral blood, collected 28 days after the second dose of the MenACWY control vaccine. The chain employs TRBV5-8 and TRBJ2-5, with a possible D match to TRBD1 (6 bases). The source of this sequence is an adult who received the MenACWY meningococcal vaccine as a control. The CDR3 loop reads CASSSGLVGAETQYF. The CDR3 nucleotides are TGTGCCAGCAGCTCAGGGTTGGTGGGGGCCGAGACCCAGTACTTC.